This TCR beta chain was profiled in a study of chemoradiotherapy in HPV16-positive cancers. Study overall: Candidate HPV-specific clones and shared TCR motifs came from a couple of HPV16-positive patients. Study outcomes and limitations: In HPV16-positive patients, HPV-responsive T-cell expansion tracked better recurrence-free survival.

Repertoires were sampled repeatedly during chemoradiotherapy. The CDR3 totals 14 residues. Trimming removed 5 bases at V and 0 bases at J, with 10 bases between. Germline CDR1 reads MNHEY; CDR2 reads SMNVEV (reference sequence). Profiling relied on immunoSEQ multiplex PCR, and the TCRdb table lists in-frame clones only, not all of them. The table lists tens of thousands of clones, around nine tenths of them singletons. A word on this clone: Its antigen is unidentified.

This clonotype was sampled from a human donor with HPV-associated anogenital cancer. The V and J genes are TRBV27 and TRBJ1-1; TRBD1 is a possible D gene (6 bases). Sequences were derived from blood, sampled from a patient who underwent chemoradiotherapy. The CDR3 sequence is CASSPTGLNTEAFF. CDR3 DNA: TGTGCCAGCAGTCCTACAGGGTTGAACACTGAAGCTTTCTTT.